This record concerns one TCR beta chain sequence. The sample is drawn from a study of cytomegalovirus exposure and HLA in healthy donors. The PCR contained 60 Vbeta and 13 Jbeta primers. Clones were read by immunoSEQ multiplex PCR, and TCRdb kept only the in-frame ones, dropping some. The sample carries around 95,000 clones, roughly 80% recorded once. The CDR3 spans 16 residues. V gave up 5 bases and J gave up 6 bases, with 20 bases separating them. Germline V gene lookup returns CDR1 MNHEY and CDR2 SMNVEV (reference sequence). The rearrangement uses TRBV27 and TRBJ2-1; possible D gene TRBD2, 6 bases. The source is a man younger than 45 in good health and CMV-seropositive. The sequencing input was PBMCs. The DNA of the CDR3 is TGTGCCAGCAGTCAGACCCTGACTAGATTCGGCAATGAGCAGTTCTTC. This codes for CASSQTLTRFGNEQFF.